One sample yielded the 29 T cell receptor beta chains listed below, sequenced in a study of immune heterogeneity within non-small cell lung tumors. TCRs were amplified from around 660 ng gDNA of bulk tumor per sample. During surgery, several far-apart biopsies were obtained from every primary tumor. Curative surgical treatment was performed in patients who had newly diagnosed, untreated non-small cell lung cancer. Multiplex PCR was performed with 32 V and 13 J primers, and it amplified TCR beta CDR3. TCRdb passed the multiplex PCR reads through MiXCR, listing each CDR3 protein once. Of 2,500 to 3,000 distinct CDR3 sequences listed, roughly 25% are singletons. Specimen: lung tumor tissue. The receptors stem from a female donor with non-small cell lung cancer.

This clonotype was detected a few times. The rearrangement joins TRBV11-2 to TRBJ2-5; the match to TRBD2 covers 9 bases. The CDR3 is 16 residues long. V lost 1 base to trimming and J lost 1 base; unmatched junction nucleotides: 4. CDR1 is SGHAT, CDR2 FQNNGV, per germline. This CDR3 reads CASSLGAGGSQETQYF. DNA of the CDR3: TGTGCCAGCAGCTTAGGCGCGGGAGGGAGCCAAGAGACCCAGTACTTC. Based on the CDR3 plus reference TRBV11-2 and TRBJ2-5, the full variable domain is EAGVAQSPRYKIIEKRQSVAFWCNPISGHATLYWYQQILGQGPKLLIQFQNNGVVDDSQLPKDRFSAERLKGVDSTLKIQPAKLEDSAVYLCASSLGAGGSQETQYFGPGTRLLVL.

This clonotype was observed a handful of times. Because the CDR3 is missing its conserved closing phenylalanine or tryptophan, this is likely a read error. Because the CDR3's place on the DNA is in doubt, the DNA is left out and the CDR3 is given as listed by TCRdb. The V gene is TRBV7-8, the J gene TRBJ2-3; the table's TRBD2 call for D was not verified on the DNA. The germline V gene encodes CDR1 SGHVS and CDR2 FQNEAQ. The CDR3 is 14 residues long, ends included. The CDR3 protein is CASSSVPEAMYFGP.

V usage is TRBV12-3 or TRBV12-4 and J usage is TRBJ2-2; either TRBD1 or TRBD2 may fit D (5 bases each). The CDR3 is made up of 14 amino acids. The V gene lost 10 bases and the J gene lost 4 bases, with 16 bases spanning the gap. CDR3 sequence (DNA): TGTGCCACGCTAGAGAGGGGCGGCACCGGGGAGCTGTTTTTT. This codes for CATLERGGTGELFF.

The chain recombines TRBV5-1 with TRBJ2-7; D is uncertain. The germline V gene encodes CDR1 SGHRS and CDR2 YFSETQ. CDR3 length: 17 amino acids. The V end was cut by 1 base, the J end by 6 bases, with 23 bases between. The DNA of the CDR3 is TGCGCCAGCAGCTTGACCCCGGAAGCGAGCCGATACTCCGAGCAGTACTTC. Protein sequence: CASSLTPEASRYSEQYF.

This clonotype was seen a handful of times. The rearrangement links TRBV27 to TRBJ1-2; no definite D call. Germline CDR1 and CDR2: MNHEY and SMNVEV (reference sequence). The CDR3 sequence is 12 residues long. Trimming left V 6 bases short and J 8 bases short, with 13 bases between. CDR3 sequence reads: CASRATGGGYTF. CDR3 nucleotide sequence: TGTGCCAGCAGAGCGACGGGAGGGGGCTACACCTTC.

The rearrangement joins TRBV10-3 to TRBJ2-7, with 9 positions matching TRBD1. Germline CDR1 ENHRY, CDR2 SYGVKD. This CDR3 has 15 residues. The trim removed 8 bases at V and 1 base at J, leaving 9 bases unmatched. The CDR3 nucleotides are TGTGCCATCCTAGGGGGGACAGGGCATTCCTACGAGCAGTACTTC. It yields the protein CAILGGTGHSYEQYF.

This chain links TRBV28 with TRBJ2-3, with 8 bases lining up with TRBD1. Germline CDR1 MDHEN, CDR2 SYDVKM. CDR3 length equals 14 residues. J gave up 4 bases and V 5 bases, and 5 bases lay outside the gene matches. The CDR3: CASSLGQGPDTQYF. CDR3 DNA: TGTGCCAGCAGTCTCGGACAGGGCCCAGATACGCAGTATTTT.

This clonotype is medium-sized in the sample. The chain recombines TRBV4-2 with TRBJ2-7; possible D gene TRBD2, 5 bases. From germline, CDR1 is LGHNA and CDR2 YNFKEQ. The CDR3 consists of 16 residues. Deletions cut 1 base from V and 0 bases from J, with 13 bases between. This chain's CDR3 is CASSQGLGEGSYEQYF. The CDR3 nucleotides are TGTGCCAGCAGCCAAGGTCTAGGCGAGGGCTCCTACGAGCAGTACTTC.

This clonotype was detected a few times. The chain recombines TRBV4-1 with TRBJ1-5; 7 bases align to TRBD1. The CDR3 spans 15 residues. J gave up 7 bases and V 2 bases, and 8 bases lay outside the gene matches. From germline, CDR1 is MGHRA and CDR2 YSYEKL. CDR3 loop: CASSQQGVISQPQHF. CDR3 in DNA: TGCGCCAGCAGCCAACAGGGGGTCATTTCACAGCCCCAGCATTTT.

The chain uses TRBV6-2 or TRBV6-3 and TRBJ1-1, with D possibly matching TRBD1 (5 bases). Trimming left V 6 bases short and J 1 base short, with 12 bases between. The CDR3 totals 14 residues. CDR1 MNHEY and CDR2 SVGEGT come from the germline V gene. CDR3 amino acids: CASSHPGGNTEAFF. The DNA for the CDR3 is TGTGCCAGCAGCCACCCGGGGGGGAACACTGAAGCTTTCTTT.

This clonotype was counted between two and nine times. V gene TRBV20-1 combines with J gene TRBJ2-5, with 9 bases aligning to TRBD2. J lost 5 bases, V lost 6 bases, and 7 bases had no gene match. CDR1 DFQATT and CDR2 SNEGSKA come from the germline V gene (reference sequence). This CDR3 comprises 13 residues. CDR3 sequence: CSAVSGRGETQYF. CDR3 bases: TGCAGTGCCGTTAGCGGGAGAGGGGAGACCCAGTACTTC.

The genes are TRBV5-5 and TRBJ2-1; D unresolved. Looked up from germline, CDR1 is SGHKS and CDR2 is YYEKEE (reference sequence). V shed 0 bases and J shed 5 bases, with 12 bases lying between them. The CDR3 runs to 15 residues. CDR3 loop: CASSLAVAGNNEQFF. DNA of the CDR3: TGTGCCAGCAGCTTGGCGGTGGCAGGAAACAATGAGCAGTTCTTC.

This clonotype is deemed medium-sized. The chain carries TRBV19 and TRBJ1-6; no clear D. Germline CDR1 is LNHDA and CDR2 is SQIVND (reference sequence). Trimming stripped 4 bases from V and 7 bases from J, with 11 bases between. This CDR3 contains 14 residues. CDR3 nucleotides: TGTGCCAGTAGTAGTGGGCACGGGAATTCACCCCTCCACTTT. This translates into CASSSGHGNSPLHF.

The chain uses TRBV5-1 and TRBJ1-5; no clear D gene. This CDR3 is 15 amino acids long. The germline CDR1 and CDR2 sequences are SGHRS and YFSETQ. Trimming removed 0 bases at V and 0 bases at J, with 7 bases between. The CDR3 bases are TGCGCCAGCAGCTTGGGGGAGAATAGCAATCAGCCCCAGCATTTT. Translated, it gives CASSLGENSNQPQHF.

The sample holds a few counts of this clonotype. At one end, the junction sequence differs from germline, possibly due to a read error. The chain recombines TRBV11-3 with TRBJ2-2; TRBD1 is a possible D gene (5 bases). The CDR3 contains 14 residues. CDR1 and CDR2 from the germline V gene are SGHNT and YENEEA. The CDR3 sequence: CASSLRGNNGELFF. The CDR3 region has the DNA TGTGCCAGCAGCTTAAGGGGTAACAACGGGGAGCTGTTTTTT.

This clonotype was found a few times. The V call is TRBV24-1, the J call TRBJ1-2; weak D call: TRBD1 (6 bases). Germline V gene lookup returns CDR1 KGHDR and CDR2 SFDVKD. The CDR3 consists of 14 residues. V lost 2 bases and J lost 3, with 9 bases in between. The DNA for the CDR3 is TGTGCCACCAGTGATTCACAGGGCGACTATGGCTACACCTTC. This codes for CATSDSQGDYGYTF.

The chain joins TRBV19 to TRBJ2-1; the match to TRBD2 covers 8 bases. Germline CDR1 LNHDA, CDR2 SQIVND (reference sequence). The V gene end was trimmed by 6 bases and the J gene end by 5 bases; junction bases not matched to a gene: 6. This CDR3 contains 14 residues. CDR3 bases: TGTGCCAGTAGGGTAGCGGGGATGCACAATGAGCAGTTCTTC. As protein: CASRVAGMHNEQFF.

This clonotype is medium-sized in the sample. The chain has TRBV4-2 and TRBJ2-1; 10 nucleotides match TRBD2. Losses at the gene ends were 0 bases for V and 5 bases for J; bases not matched to a gene: 4. The V gene's germline CDR1 is LGHNA and CDR2 YNFKEQ. The CDR3 is 16 residues long. The CDR3 nucleotides are TGTGCCAGCAGCCAAGACGGAGCGGGAGGGGACAATGAGCAGTTCTTC. Protein: CASSQDGAGGDNEQFF.

The rearrangement links TRBV20-1 to TRBJ2-1; no clear D. With 3 bases removed from V and 0 bases from J, the gap between germline ends came to 9 bases. Germline V gene lookup returns CDR1 DFQATT and CDR2 SNEGSKA (reference sequence). The CDR3 runs to 14 residues. The CDR3 sequence is CSASGRVSYNEQFF. CDR3 sequence (DNA): TGCAGTGCTAGCGGACGAGTCTCCTACAATGAGCAGTTCTTC.

The gene calls are TRBV29-1 and TRBJ2-1, with 8 bases that match TRBD2. J lost 0 bases, V lost 4 bases, and 5 bases had no gene match. The CDR3 consists of 15 residues. CDR1 SQVTM and CDR2 ANQGSEA come from the germline V gene. The CDR3 sequence is CSVAPGGGSYNEQFF. In DNA form, the CDR3 reads TGCAGCGTTGCTCCGGGGGGGGGCTCCTACAATGAGCAGTTCTTC.

This rearrangement joins TRBV7-2 to TRBJ2-5; 10 positions match TRBD1. CDR1 is SGHTA, CDR2 FQGNSA, per germline. The CDR3 covers 16 residues. J was trimmed by 4 bases and V by 4 bases; bases with no gene match: 9. The CDR3 is CASSYNRDRGGETQYF. CDR3 DNA: TGTGCCAGCAGCTATAACCGGGACAGGGGTGGAGAGACCCAGTACTTC.

The chain combines TRBV19 with TRBJ2-3; D possibly corresponds to TRBD2 (5 bases). CDR3 length: 12 amino acids. V was trimmed by 7 bases and J by 4 bases, leaving 9 bases between them. Germline assignment: CDR1 LNHDA and CDR2 SQIVND (reference sequence). The CDR3 sequence is CASKPSPDTQYF. As DNA, the CDR3 is TGTGCCAGTAAGCCTAGCCCAGATACGCAGTATTTT.

The J gene is TRBJ1-2, the V gene TRBV7-3; D perhaps matches TRBD1 (5 bases). Between the trimmed V and J ends, which lost 2 bases and 0 bases, there was a span of 10 bases. Looked up from germline, CDR1 is SGHTA and CDR2 is FQGTGA. This CDR3 region has 15 residues. In DNA form, the CDR3 reads TGTGCCAGCAGCTTAGCGCCAGGGACTAACTATGGCTACACCTTC. It encodes CASSLAPGTNYGYTF.

The gene calls are TRBV6-2 or TRBV6-3 and TRBJ2-1; 10 bases fit TRBD2. The CDR3 length is 17 residues. Germline-derived CDR1 and CDR2 are MNHEY and SVGEGT. Germline trimming cut 2 bases from V and 7 bases from J; bases unmatched to any gene: 11. CDR3 bases: TGTGCCAGCAGTTACCTCGCCCCGGGACTAGCGTATAATGAGCAGTTCTTC. Protein: CASSYLAPGLAYNEQFF.

The chain uses TRBV5-5 and TRBJ1-5; 7 nucleotides agree with TRBD1. Germline CDR1 SGHKS, CDR2 YYEKEE (reference sequence). The CDR3 runs 16 residues. V gave up 0 bases and J gave up 0 bases; unmatched junction bases: 3. CDR3 loop: CASSLVGGDSNQPQHF. The CDR3, as DNA: TGTGCCAGCAGCTTGGTAGGGGGCGATAGCAATCAGCCCCAGCATTTT.

The rearrangement joins TRBV7-9 to TRBJ2-7, with 8 bases fitting TRBD2. This CDR3 comprises 14 residues. The trim removed 5 bases at V and 7 bases at J, leaving 10 bases unmatched. CDR1 and CDR2 (germline): SEHNR, FQNEAQ (reference sequence). The CDR3 loop is CASSPGAGVREQYF. The DNA of the CDR3 is TGTGCCAGCAGCCCGGGAGCGGGAGTAAGAGAGCAGTACTTC.

The genes are TRBV12-3 or TRBV12-4 and TRBJ1-2, with D unresolved. Trimming took off 11 bases at V and 0 bases at J, with 7 bases between the two ends. The CDR3 length is 11 residues. For the CDR3, the DNA is TGTGCCTGTGGAGCTAACTATGGCTACACCTTC. Translated: CACGANYGYTF.

There are a few counts of this clonotype. The chain couples TRBV29-1 to TRBJ1-1, with D unclear. This CDR3 contains 13 residues. V was trimmed by 4 bases and J by 2 bases, leaving 11 bases between them. Germline V gene data show CDR1 as SQVTM and CDR2 as ANQGSEA. CDR3 sequence: CSVVVDPNTEAFF. In DNA form, the CDR3 reads TGCAGCGTTGTAGTAGATCCTAACACTGAAGCTTTCTTT.

Relative to its sample, this clonotype is medium-sized. This sequence joins TRBV7-8 and TRBJ2-7, with TRBD1 as a possible D gene (5 bases). This CDR3 contains 14 residues. Looked up from germline, CDR1 is SGHVS and CDR2 is FQNEAQ. V lost 1 base and J lost 2, with 9 bases in between. Written as DNA, the CDR3 is TGTGCCAGCAGCTTAGGGGGCGGAGCCTACGAGCAGTACTTC. Translating gives CASSLGGGAYEQYF.